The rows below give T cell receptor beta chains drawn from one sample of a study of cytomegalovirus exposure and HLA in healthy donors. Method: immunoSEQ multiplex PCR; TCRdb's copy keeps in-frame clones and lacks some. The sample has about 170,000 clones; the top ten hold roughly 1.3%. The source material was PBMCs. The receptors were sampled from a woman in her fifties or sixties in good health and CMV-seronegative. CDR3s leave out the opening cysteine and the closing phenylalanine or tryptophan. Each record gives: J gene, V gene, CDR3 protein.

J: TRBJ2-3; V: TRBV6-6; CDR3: ASRLDWTGSDTQY
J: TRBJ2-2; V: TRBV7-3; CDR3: ASSLSLRTGELF
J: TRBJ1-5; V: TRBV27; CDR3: ASRFRVGNQPQH
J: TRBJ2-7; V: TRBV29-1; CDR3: SAWTAGGNSYEQY
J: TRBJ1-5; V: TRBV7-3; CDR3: ASSQGGNQPQH
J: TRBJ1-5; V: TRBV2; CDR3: ASSANGQPQH
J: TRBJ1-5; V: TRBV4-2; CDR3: ASSQDRSTNQPQH
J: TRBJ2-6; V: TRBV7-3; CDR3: ASSLLARAGANVLT
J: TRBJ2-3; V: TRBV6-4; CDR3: ASSEFETGSTDTQY
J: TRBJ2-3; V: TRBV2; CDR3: ASSQGQDTQY
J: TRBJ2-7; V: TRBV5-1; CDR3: ASSFASGDYEQY
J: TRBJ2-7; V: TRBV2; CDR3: ASTGQSSYEQY
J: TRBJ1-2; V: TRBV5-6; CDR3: ASSAAAVRGYT
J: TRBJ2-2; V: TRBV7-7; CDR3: ASSYGDRPTGELF
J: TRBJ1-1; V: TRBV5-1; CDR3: ASSWGLTNTEAF
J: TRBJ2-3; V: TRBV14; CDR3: ASRHSGGAPDTQY
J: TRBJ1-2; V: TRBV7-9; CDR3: ASSQGNYGYT
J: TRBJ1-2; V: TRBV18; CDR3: ASSPSTVVGYT
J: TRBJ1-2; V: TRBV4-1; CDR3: ASSPQDRAGYT
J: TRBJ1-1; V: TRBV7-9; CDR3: ASSLVGLF
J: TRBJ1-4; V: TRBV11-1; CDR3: ASSLDGHSTNEKLF
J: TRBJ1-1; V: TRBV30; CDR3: AWTKAAGAF
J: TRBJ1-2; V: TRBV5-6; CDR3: ASSPGFTRANYGYT
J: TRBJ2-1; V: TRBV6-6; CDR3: ASSKTGGTTNEQF
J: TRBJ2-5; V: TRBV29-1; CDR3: SVDGRGSQTQY
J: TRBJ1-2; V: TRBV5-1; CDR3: ASSQTGAGYGYT
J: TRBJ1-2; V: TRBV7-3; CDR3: ASSQSGTEDYGYT
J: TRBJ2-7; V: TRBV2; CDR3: ASSGQGAASMNEQY
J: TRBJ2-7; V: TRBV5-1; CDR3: ASMQATGGYEQY
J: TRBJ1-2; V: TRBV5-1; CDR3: ASSLVGAAGYT
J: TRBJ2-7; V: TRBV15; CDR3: ATSRVLSGGPFEQY
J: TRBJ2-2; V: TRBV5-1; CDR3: ASSLEGHTGELF
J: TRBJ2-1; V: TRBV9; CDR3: ASSEQGYEQF
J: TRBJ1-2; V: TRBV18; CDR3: ASSPKEFYGYT
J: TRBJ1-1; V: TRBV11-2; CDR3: ASSADGGGTEAF
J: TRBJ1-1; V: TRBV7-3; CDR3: ASSPGLQMNTEAF
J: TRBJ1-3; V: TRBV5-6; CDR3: ASSLDPQGNTIY
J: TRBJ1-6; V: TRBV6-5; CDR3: ASSPDSGTLH
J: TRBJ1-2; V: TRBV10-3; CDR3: AISVTGTGIYGYT
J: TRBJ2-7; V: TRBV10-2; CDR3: ASSEMAGGNNEQY
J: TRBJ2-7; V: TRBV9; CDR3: ASSRGLARTYEQY
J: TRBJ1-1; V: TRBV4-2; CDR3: ASSPTAQNTEAF